This T cell receptor beta chain appears in the sequencing data of a study of T cell responses to AZD1222 COVID-19 vaccine. On the study more broadly: Second-dose recipients at about 4 or about 12 weeks were treated as one pooled group. Broader study findings: Regions 160-218 and 743-854 held dominance among vaccine-associated CD4 TCRs, which spanned spike. Donors in the cohort were predominantly white British and more often female, and clonal diversity was possibly underestimated.

Measured with immunoSEQ multiplex PCR; TCRdb has only the in-frame clones, and not every one. This table has about 100,000 clones, approximately 84% appearing once. Regarding this clone: The antigen is not known.

V was shortened by 1 base and J by 0 bases, with 12 bases between the two germline ends. The length of the CDR3 is 16 residues. CDR1 LGHNA and CDR2 YSLEER come from the germline V gene. The chain links TRBV4-3 to TRBJ1-2, with D tentatively TRBD1 (5 bases). The receptor was derived from an adult in good health. Sequences were derived from peripheral blood, sampled on day 0 of AZD1222 vaccination. CDR3 protein: CASSQVTGRTNYGYTF. CDR3 nucleotide sequence: TGCGCCAGCAGCCAAGTAACGGGGCGTACTAACTATGGCTACACCTTC.